This TCR beta chain is from a study of shared clonotypes between healthy human individuals. Germline V lookup: CDR1 GTSNPN, CDR2 SVGIG (reference sequence). The germline V and J ends were trimmed by 2 bases and 8 bases, with 12 bases remaining between them. The CDR3 extends over 13 amino acids. Genomic DNA per cell subset filled all wells of several immunoSEQ plates. PCR replicates performed on unsorted PBMC used roughly 300 ng DNA, 30,000 or so T cell genomes. Produced via immunoSEQ multiplex PCR; TCRdb's table is partial and in-frame only. Among about 470,000 clones, 70% to 80% were seen once, and the ten largest hold roughly an eighth. A remark on this clone: The same CDR3 also results from other DNA sequences found in this sample.

Sequenced sample: PBMCs. The genes are TRBV30 and TRBJ1-4, with TRBD1 as a possible D gene (5 bases). The receptor comes from a woman between 40 and 55 years old in good health. Some clones in this sample may be carry-over from other donors' samples. The CDR3: CAWSRRGGEKLFF. The DNA of the CDR3 is TGTGCCTGGAGTAGGAGGGGAGGGGAAAAACTGTTTTTT.